This T cell receptor beta chain was sequenced during a study of OX40 agonist ivuxolimab in advanced cancers. At the level of the whole study: Ivuxolimab was an agonistic, fully human IgG2 monoclonal antibody directed against OX40 (CD134), a costimulatory receptor. Intravenous ivuxolimab was administered to patients every 2 weeks at six dose levels: 0.01, 0.1, 0.3, 1.5, 3 and 10 mg/kg. Of the approximately 50 patients in dose escalation, about 19 had hepatocellular carcinoma, some 15 had melanoma, 9 had renal cell carcinoma and 9 had head and neck cancer. In the dose-escalation cohort, approximately 82% of patients were male, and the mean age was roughly 60 years, with a range of about 20 to 90. Prior anti-PD-1, anti-PD-L1 or anti-CTLA-4 therapy was permitted, and approximately 42% of dose-escalation patients had received checkpoint inhibitors. Three dose-escalation patients achieved partial responses, one with hepatocellular carcinoma and two with cutaneous melanoma. Peripheral TCRbeta sequencing was intended to test whether TCR sequence diversity was altered and clonal T-cell expansion was caused by ivuxolimab. The paper covers the monotherapy dose-escalation part of the phase I ivuxolimab trial, which included N ≈ 57 patients. Overall study outcomes, separate from this receptor: Low levels of normalized T-cell clonal expansion were also seen in some patients who did not respond. Which antigens the clonally expanded peripheral T cells were specific for was not determined. Clonal expansion of both CD4+ and CD8+ blood T cells was observed from baseline to week 6 at doses 0.1 to 3.0 mg/kg. Partial responders in the 0.1-3.0 mg/kg groups had among the lowest normalized peripheral clonal expansion, especially among CD8+ T cells. After ivuxolimab, CD8+ T cells had more expanded clones than CD4+ T cells on average.

Sequences SGHNT (CDR1) and YYREEE (CDR2) are obtained from the germline V gene (reference sequence). Trimming removed 4 bases from V and 4 bases from J, leaving 15 bases between the germline ends. Spanning cysteine to phenylalanine, the CDR3 consists of 14 amino acids. The only DNA kept is the CDR3, 42 bases in frame from the first base. Genomic DNA was extracted from sorted cells for sequencing of the TCRbeta CDR3 region. The immunoSEQ Assay was used for sequencing of TCRbeta CDR3 regions. TCRdb's version of the immuneACCESS table is confined to in-frame rearrangements and falls short of the full clone set. An unresolved V gene accounts for under half of the shortfall where checked; the remainder is of unknown origin. The sample has over 35,000 clones on record, 70% to 90% of them singletons. Clones ranked in the top ten supply approximately 12% of the sample. With regard to this clone: Its specific antigen is unknown. The sample holds no much larger clone one base away, and base qualities are not on file.

Patients with autoimmune disease history or receiving systemic immunosuppression were excluded from the trial. Peripheral blood for TCR sequencing was drawn from every dose cohort at baseline, at cycle 4 day 1 and at cycle 7 day 1. Samples came from an open-label, multicenter, first-in-human phase I dose-escalation trial of ivuxolimab. Adults with locally advanced or metastatic head and neck squamous cell, hepatocellular, melanoma or renal cell carcinoma were enrolled in the trial. Before TCR sequencing, CD4+ and CD8+ T cells were separately sorted from peripheral blood. The clonotype was recovered from an adult with an advanced solid tumor such as melanoma, head and neck, liver or kidney cancer. The starting material was CD4+ or CD8+ T cells sorted from blood, obtained in a trial of the OX40 agonist ivuxolimab. The rearrangement joined TRBV5-4 to TRBJ2-7; the D gene cannot be resolved reliably. CDR3 sequence: CASSSSQGWYEQYF. The DNA sequence follows: TGTGCCAGCAGCAGTTCACAAGGGTGGTACGAGCAGTACTTC.